The 7 T cell receptor beta chains below come from one sample, sequenced in a study of identical twins. MiXCR, applied by TCRdb to the 5' RACE reads, yields one record per CDR3 protein. The sample has under 1 million distinct CDR3 sequences; roughly 12% are singletons. This same sample was also part of a study on yellow fever vaccine responses in identical twins.

Sequencing was done on a sample of PBMCs. These receptors were collected from a woman aged 18 to 35 in good health.

Here the CDR3 reads CAGGTGLVDEQYF. Written as DNA, the CDR3 is TGTGCCGGGGGTACGGGACTAGTAGACGAGCAGTACTTC. The rearrangement links TRBV10-3 to TRBJ2-7, with 8 positions matching TRBD2. The germline gives CDR1 ENHRY, CDR2 SYGVKD. This CDR3 comprises 13 residues. Trimming at V came to 11 bases and at J to 5 bases, leaving 11 bases not matched to a gene.

This clonotype was counted many times. V is TRBV12-3 or TRBV12-4 and J is TRBJ2-3; perhaps TRBD1 as D (6 bases). The CDR3 has 16 residues. The germline V and J ends were trimmed by 2 bases and 7 bases, with 19 bases remaining between them. DNA for the CDR3: TGTGCCAGCAGTTTACGCGGACAGCCAAGAACTAATACGCAGTATTTT. Translated: CASSLRGQPRTNTQYF.

This clonotype was counted only a few times. The chain carries TRBV20-1 and TRBJ2-7; D gene ambiguous. Trimming shortened V by 3 bases and J by 0 bases, and 9 bases separated the two germline ends. Germline V gene sequence: CDR1 DFQATT, CDR2 SNEGSKA (reference sequence). The CDR3 totals 13 residues. CDR3 nucleotide sequence: TGCAGTGCTAGGAAGGAGTACTCCTACGAGCAGTACTTC. Translation gives CSARKEYSYEQYF.

This clonotype was seen only a few times. The chain is built from TRBV20-1 and TRBJ2-1; 7 nucleotides match TRBD2. Germline V gene sequence: CDR1 DFQATT, CDR2 SNEGSKA (reference sequence). V dropped 5 bases and J dropped 4; count of bases not matched to a gene: 8. The CDR3 runs to 14 residues. The CDR3 nucleotides are TGCAGTGCTCCCGGGCTAGCGGCATACAATGAGCAGTTCTTC. This sequence encodes CSAPGLAAYNEQFF.

The V call is TRBV9, the J call TRBJ1-3; the D gene is possibly TRBD1 (6 bases). Germline V CDR1 and CDR2: SGDLS, YYNGEE. The V end was cut by 3 bases, the J end by 1 base, with 8 bases between. The CDR3 spans 14 residues. CDR3 DNA sequence: TGTGCCAGCAGCGACACAGGGTCTGGAAACACCATATATTTT. This codes for CASSDTGSGNTIYF.

This clonotype has more than one count but fewer than ten. The chain employs TRBV2 and TRBJ2-1, with 9 bases fitting TRBD2. The CDR3 is 14 amino acids. CDR1 SNHLY and CDR2 FYNNEI come from the germline V gene. Losses at the gene ends were 5 bases for V and 15 bases for J; bases not matched to a gene: 14. CDR3 in DNA: TGTGCCAGCAGTTCCCAGCTGCCCGGGACTAGCTCGTTCTTC. Its protein product is CASSSQLPGTSSFF.

This clonotype appeared many times. The rearrangement links TRBV15 to TRBJ2-1, with D possibly TRBD1 on 6 matching bases. Germline V CDR1 and CDR2: LNHNV, YYDKDF (reference sequence). This CDR3 region has 15 residues. V was cut by 0 bases and J by 6 bases, with 12 bases left in between. The DNA for the CDR3 is TGTGCCACCAGCAGAGATCCTCTGGACAGCAATGAGCAGTTCTTC. It yields the protein CATSRDPLDSNEQFF.